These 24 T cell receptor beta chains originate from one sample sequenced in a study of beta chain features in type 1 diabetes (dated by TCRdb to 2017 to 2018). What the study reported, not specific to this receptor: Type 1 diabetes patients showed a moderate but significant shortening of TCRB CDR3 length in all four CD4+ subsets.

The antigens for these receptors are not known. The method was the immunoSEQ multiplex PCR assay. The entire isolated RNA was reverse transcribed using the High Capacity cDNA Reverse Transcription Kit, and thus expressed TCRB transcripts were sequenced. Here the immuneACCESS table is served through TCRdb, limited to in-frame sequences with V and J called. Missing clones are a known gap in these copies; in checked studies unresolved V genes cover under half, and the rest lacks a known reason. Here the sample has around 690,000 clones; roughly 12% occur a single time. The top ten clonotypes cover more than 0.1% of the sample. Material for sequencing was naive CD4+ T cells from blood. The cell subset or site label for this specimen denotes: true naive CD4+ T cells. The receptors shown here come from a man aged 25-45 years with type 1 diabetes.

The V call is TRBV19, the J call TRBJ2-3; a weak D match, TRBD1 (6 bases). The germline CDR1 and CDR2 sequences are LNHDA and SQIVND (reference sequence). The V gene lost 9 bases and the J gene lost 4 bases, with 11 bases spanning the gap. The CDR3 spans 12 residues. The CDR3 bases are TGTGCCAGCCAGGGGCGCGCAGATACGCAGTATTTT. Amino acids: CASQGRADTQYF.

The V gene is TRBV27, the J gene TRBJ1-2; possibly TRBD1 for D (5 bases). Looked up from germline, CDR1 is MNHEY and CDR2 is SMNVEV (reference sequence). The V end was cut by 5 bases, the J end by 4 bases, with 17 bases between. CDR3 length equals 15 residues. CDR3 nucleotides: TGTGCCAGCAGTACCTGGGCGGGACCGTTCTATGGCTACACCTTC. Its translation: CASSTWAGPFYGYTF.

The CDR3: CASSSPGLGNQPQHF. The DNA of the CDR3 is TGTGCCAGTAGTTCCCCAGGGTTGGGCAATCAGCCCCAGCATTTT. The chain employs TRBV19 and TRBJ1-5; D is perhaps TRBD1 (5 bases). Per germline, CDR1 LNHDA and CDR2 SQIVND (reference sequence). Between the trimmed V and J ends, which lost 5 bases and 2 bases, there was a span of 13 bases. The CDR3 length is 15 residues.

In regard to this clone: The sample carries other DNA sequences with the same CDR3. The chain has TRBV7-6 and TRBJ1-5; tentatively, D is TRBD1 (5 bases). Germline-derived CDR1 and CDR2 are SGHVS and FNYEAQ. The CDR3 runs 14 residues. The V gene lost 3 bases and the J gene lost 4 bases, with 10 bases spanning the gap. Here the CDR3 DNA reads TGTGCCAGCAGCTTGGGGCAATCTAATCAGCCCCAGCATTTT. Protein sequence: CASSLGQSNQPQHF. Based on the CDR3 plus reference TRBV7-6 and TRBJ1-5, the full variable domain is GAGVSQSPRYKVTKRGQDVALRCDPISGHVSLYWYRQALGQGPEFLTYFNYEAQQDKSGLPNDRFSAERPEGSISTLTIQRTEQRDSAMYRCASSLGQSNQPQHFGDGTRLSIL.

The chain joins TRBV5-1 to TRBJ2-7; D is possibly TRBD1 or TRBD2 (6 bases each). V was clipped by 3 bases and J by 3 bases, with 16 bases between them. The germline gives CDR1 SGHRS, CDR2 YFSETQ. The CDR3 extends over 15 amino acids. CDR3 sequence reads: CASSSQGGFHYEQYF. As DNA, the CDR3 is TGCGCCAGCAGCTCACAGGGAGGATTTCACTACGAGCAGTACTTC.

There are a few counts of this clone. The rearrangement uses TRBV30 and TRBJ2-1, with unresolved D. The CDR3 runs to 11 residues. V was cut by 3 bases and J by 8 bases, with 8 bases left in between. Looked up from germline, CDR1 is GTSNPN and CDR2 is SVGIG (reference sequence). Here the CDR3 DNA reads TGTGCCTGGAGGAGACGGGATGAGCAGTTCTTC. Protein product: CAWRRRDEQFF.

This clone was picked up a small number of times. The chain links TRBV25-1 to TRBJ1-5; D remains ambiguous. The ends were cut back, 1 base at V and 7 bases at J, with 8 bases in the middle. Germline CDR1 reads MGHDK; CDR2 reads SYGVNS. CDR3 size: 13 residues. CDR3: CASSESEWQPQHF. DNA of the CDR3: TGTGCCAGCAGTGAATCGGAGTGGCAGCCCCAGCATTTT.

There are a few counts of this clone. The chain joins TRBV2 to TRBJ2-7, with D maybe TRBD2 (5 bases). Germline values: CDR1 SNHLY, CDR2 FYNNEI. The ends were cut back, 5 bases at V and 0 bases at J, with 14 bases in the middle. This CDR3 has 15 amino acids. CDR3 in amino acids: CASSPPRVSSYEQYF. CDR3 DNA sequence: TGTGCCAGCAGTCCTCCGAGGGTAAGCTCCTACGAGCAGTACTTC. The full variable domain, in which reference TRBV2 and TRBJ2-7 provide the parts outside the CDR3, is EPEVTQTPSHQVTQMGQEVILRCVPISNHLYFYWYRQILGQKVEFLVSFYNNEISEKSEIFDDQFSVERPDGSNFTLKIRSTKLEDSAMYFCASSPPRVSSYEQYFGPGTRLTVT.

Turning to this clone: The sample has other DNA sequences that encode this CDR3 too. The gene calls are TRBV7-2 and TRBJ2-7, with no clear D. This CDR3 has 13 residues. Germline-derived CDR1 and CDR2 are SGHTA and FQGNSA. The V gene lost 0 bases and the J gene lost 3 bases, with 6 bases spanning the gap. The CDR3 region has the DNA TGTGCCAGCAGCTTAGCCCGCAGCTACGAGCAGTACTTC. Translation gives CASSLARSYEQYF. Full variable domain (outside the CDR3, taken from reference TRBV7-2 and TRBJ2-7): GAGVSQSPSNKVTEKGKDVELRCDPISGHTALYWYRQSLGQGLEFLIYFQGNSAPDKSGLPSDRFSAERTGGSVSTLTIQRTQQEDSAVYLCASSLARSYEQYFGPGTRLTVT.

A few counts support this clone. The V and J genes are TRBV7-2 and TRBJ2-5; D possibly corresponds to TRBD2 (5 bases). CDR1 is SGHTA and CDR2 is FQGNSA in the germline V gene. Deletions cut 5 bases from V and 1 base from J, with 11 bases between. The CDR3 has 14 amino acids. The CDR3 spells CASSDERAQETQYF. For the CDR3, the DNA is TGTGCCAGCAGCGATGAGAGGGCCCAAGAGACCCAGTACTTC.

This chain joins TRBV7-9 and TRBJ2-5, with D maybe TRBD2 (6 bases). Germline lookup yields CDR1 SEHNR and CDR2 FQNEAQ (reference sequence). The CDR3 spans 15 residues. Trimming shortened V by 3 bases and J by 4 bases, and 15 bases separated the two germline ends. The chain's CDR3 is CASSLGDFPGETQYF. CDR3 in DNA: TGTGCCAGCAGCTTGGGGGACTTCCCGGGAGAGACCCAGTACTTC.

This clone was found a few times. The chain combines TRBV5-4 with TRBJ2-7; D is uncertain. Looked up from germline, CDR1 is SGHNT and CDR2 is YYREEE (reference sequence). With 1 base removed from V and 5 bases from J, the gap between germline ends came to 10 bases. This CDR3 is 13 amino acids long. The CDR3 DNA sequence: TGTGCCAGCAGCTTGCCCTCGGCGAACGAGCAGTACTTC. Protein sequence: CASSLPSANEQYF.

The CDR3 DNA reads TGCAGCGCCCGGGAGGGACACAACTCCTACGAGCAGTACTTC. This sequence encodes CSAREGHNSYEQYF. This chain joins TRBV29-1 and TRBJ2-7, with TRBD2 matching over 8 bases. Looked up from germline, CDR1 is SQVTM and CDR2 is ANQGSEA. The CDR3 sequence is 14 residues long. V was pared by 7 bases and J by 0 bases, with 8 bases of the junction left unmatched.

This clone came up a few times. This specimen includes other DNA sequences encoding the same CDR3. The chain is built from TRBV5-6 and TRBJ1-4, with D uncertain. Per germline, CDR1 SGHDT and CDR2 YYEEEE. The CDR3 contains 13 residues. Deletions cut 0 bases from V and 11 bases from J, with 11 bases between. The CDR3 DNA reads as TGTGCCAGCAGCTTGGCCGGTGCCGAGAAACTGTTTTTT. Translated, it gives CASSLAGAEKLFF.

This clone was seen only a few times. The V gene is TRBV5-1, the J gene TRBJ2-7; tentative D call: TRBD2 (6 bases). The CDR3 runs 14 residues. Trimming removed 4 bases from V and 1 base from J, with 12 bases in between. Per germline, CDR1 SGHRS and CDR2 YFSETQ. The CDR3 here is CASSLGSGSYEQYF. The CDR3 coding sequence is TGCGCCAGCAGCCTCGGTAGCGGATCCTACGAGCAGTACTTC.

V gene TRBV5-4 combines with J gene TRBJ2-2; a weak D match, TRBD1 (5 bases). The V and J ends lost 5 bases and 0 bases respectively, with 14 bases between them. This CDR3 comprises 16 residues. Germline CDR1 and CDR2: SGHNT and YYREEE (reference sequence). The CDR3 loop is CASSSPTDANTGELFF. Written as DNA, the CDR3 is TGTGCCAGCAGTTCTCCGACAGACGCGAACACCGGGGAGCTGTTTTTT.

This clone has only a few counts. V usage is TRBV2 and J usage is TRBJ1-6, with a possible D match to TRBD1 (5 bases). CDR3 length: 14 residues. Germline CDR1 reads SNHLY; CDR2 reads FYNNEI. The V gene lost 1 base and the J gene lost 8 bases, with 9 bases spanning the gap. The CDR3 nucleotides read TGTGCCAGCAGTGAAGTCCTCAGGGATTCACCCCTCCACTTT. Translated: CASSEVLRDSPLHF.

CDR3 bases: TGTGCCAGCCTCCTCGGCGGACGCAATCAGCCCCAGCATTTT. As protein: CASLLGGRNQPQHF. The rearrangement joins TRBV6-1 to TRBJ1-5; D call uncertain. The germline V gene encodes CDR1 MNHNS and CDR2 SASEGT. V shed 8 bases and J shed 2 bases, with 13 bases lying between them. This CDR3 comprises 14 residues.

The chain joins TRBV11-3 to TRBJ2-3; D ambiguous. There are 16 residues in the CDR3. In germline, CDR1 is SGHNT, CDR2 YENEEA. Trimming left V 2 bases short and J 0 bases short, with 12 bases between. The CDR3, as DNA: TGTGCCAGCAGCTTAAGTCGGAGTTGGAGCACAGATACGCAGTATTTT. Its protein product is CASSLSRSWSTDTQYF.

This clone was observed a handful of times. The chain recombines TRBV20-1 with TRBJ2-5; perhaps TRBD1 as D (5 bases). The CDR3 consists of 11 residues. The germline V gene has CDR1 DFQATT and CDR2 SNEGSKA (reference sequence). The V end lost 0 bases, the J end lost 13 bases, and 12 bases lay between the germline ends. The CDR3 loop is CSAREGLVAYF. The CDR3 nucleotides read TGCAGTGCTAGAGAGGGGCTAGTCGCGTACTTC.

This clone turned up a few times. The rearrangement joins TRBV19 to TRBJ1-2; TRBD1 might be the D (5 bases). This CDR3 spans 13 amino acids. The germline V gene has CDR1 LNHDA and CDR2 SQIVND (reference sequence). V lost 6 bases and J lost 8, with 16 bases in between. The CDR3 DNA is TGTGCCAGTAGGCCGGACACCCCTCGGGGCTACACCTTC. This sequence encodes CASRPDTPRGYTF.

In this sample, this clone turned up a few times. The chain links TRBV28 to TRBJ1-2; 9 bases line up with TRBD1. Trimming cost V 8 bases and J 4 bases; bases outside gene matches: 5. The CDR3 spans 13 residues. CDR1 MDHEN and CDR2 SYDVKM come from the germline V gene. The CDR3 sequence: CASARGQGYGYTF. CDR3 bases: TGTGCCAGCGCCCGGGGACAGGGCTATGGCTACACCTTC.

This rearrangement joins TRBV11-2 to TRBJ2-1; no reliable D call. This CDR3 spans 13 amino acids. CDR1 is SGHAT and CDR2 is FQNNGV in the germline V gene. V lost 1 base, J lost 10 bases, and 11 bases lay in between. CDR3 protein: CASSLAIIREQFF. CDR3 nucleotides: TGTGCCAGCAGCTTAGCGATTATAAGGGAGCAGTTCTTC.

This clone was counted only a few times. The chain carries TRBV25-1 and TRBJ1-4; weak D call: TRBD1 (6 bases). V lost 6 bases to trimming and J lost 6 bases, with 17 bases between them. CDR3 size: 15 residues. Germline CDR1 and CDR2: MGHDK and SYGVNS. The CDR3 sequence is CASSPDGGAHEKLFF. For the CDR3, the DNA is TGTGCCAGCAGCCCCGACGGGGGCGCCCATGAAAAACTGTTTTTT.